This TCR beta chain was sequenced in a study of shared clonotypes between healthy human individuals. Study at large: Plates per donor: three CD4 naive, three CD4 memory, two CD8 naive, one CD8 memory.

Trimming shortened V by 1 base and J by 1 base, and 11 bases separated the two germline ends. The CDR3 extends over 15 amino acids. The germline gives CDR1 SEHNR, CDR2 FQNEAQ (reference sequence). Overall study results and limits: Naive subsets typically showed greater estimated richness than memory subsets.

Researchers partitioned CD4+ cells into CD45RA+ naive and CD45RA-negative memory subsets. Regarding this clone: Antigen specificity is unknown.

TCRdb's copy holds only in-frame clones and misses some; the assay was immunoSEQ multiplex PCR. This sample yields roughly 1.5 million clones, of which around 98% are seen a single time; around 0.45% belongs to the top ten. This TCR came from a man aged 25-45 years in good health. The V call is TRBV7-9, the J call TRBJ2-7, with D perhaps matching TRBD1 (6 bases). Sequenced input: naive CD4+ T cells sorted from blood. Sample subset: CD45RA+ positively selected. CDR3 protein: CASSLEGVGSYEQYF. The CDR3 coding sequence is TGTGCCAGCAGCTTAGAGGGGGTAGGTTCCTACGAGCAGTACTTC.